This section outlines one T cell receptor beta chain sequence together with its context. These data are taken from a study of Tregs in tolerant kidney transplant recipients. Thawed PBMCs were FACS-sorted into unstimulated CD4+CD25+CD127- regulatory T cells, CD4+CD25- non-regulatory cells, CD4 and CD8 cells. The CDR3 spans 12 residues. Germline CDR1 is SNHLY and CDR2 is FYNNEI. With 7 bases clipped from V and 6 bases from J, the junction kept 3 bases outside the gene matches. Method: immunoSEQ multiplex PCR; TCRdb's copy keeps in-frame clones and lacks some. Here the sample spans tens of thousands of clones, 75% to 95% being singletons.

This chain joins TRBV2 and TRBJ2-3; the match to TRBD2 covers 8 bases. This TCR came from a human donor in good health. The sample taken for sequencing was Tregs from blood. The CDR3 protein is CASNGGGDTQYF. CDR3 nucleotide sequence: TGTGCCAGCAACGGCGGGGGGGATACGCAGTATTTT.